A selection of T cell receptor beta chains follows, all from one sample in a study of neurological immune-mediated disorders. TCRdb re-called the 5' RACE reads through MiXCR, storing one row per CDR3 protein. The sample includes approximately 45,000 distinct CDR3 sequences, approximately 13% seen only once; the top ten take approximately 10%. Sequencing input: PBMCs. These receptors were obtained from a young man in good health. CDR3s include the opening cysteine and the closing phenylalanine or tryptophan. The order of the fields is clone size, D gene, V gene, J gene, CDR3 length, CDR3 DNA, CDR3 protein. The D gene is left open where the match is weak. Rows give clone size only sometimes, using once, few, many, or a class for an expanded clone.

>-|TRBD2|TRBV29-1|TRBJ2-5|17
TGCAGCGTTCACCGGGGAGGTTCTAGCGGGAGGGCCCAGACCCAGTACTTC
CSVHRGGSSGRAQTQYF
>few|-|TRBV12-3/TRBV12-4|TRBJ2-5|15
TGTGCCAGCAGCATAGGGGGTACAAAGAGGGAGACCCAGTACTTC
CASSIGGTKRETQYF
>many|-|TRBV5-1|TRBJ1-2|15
TGCGCCAGCAGCTTGACCTGGACAGCTAACTATGGCTACACCTTC
CASSLTWTANYGYTF
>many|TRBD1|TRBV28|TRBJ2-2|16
TGTGCCAGCACCCGCGCCGGGACAGGTTACACCGGGGAGCTGTTTTTT
CASTRAGTGYTGELFF
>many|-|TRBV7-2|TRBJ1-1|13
TGTGCCAGCAGCCCCGAAAAAGTCACTGAAGCTTTCTTT
CASSPEKVTEAFF
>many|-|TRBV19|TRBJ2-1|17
TGTGCCAGTAGCTTGGGTATCCGGACGACTAGAGGAAATGAGCAGTTCTTC
CASSLGIRTTRGNEQFF
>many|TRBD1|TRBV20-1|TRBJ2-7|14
TGCAGTGCTGCGGGGACAGGGCTCTCCTACGAGCAGTACTTC
CSAAGTGLSYEQYF
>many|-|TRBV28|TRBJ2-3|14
TGTGCCAGCAGGCGAGACTTATCCTTGAGTACGCAGTATTTT
CASRRDLSLSTQYF
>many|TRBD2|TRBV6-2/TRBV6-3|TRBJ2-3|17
TGTGCCAGCAGTTACTCTATGAACGGGAGGGCCGGAGATACGCAGTATTTT
CASSYSMNGRAGDTQYF
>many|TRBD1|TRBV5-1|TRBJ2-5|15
TGCGCCAGCAGCTTTGGGGACAGGGGACAAGAGACCCAGTACTTC
CASSFGDRGQETQYF
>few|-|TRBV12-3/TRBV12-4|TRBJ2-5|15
TGTGCCAGCAGTTCATGGACACTTACTCAAGAGACCCAGTACTTC
CASSSWTLTQETQYF
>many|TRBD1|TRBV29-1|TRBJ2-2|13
TGCAGCGTTACAGGGGCGGACACCGGGGAGCTGTTTTTT
CSVTGADTGELFF
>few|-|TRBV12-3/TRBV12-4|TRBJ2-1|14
TGTGTCAGCAGTCCTAACGCCTCCTACAATGAGCAGTTCTTC
CVSSPNASYNEQFF
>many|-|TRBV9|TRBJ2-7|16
TGTGCCAGCAGCGTACAGGGGAATGACTGGAGCTACGAGCAGTACTTC
CASSVQGNDWSYEQYF
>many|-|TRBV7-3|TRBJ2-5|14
TGTGCCAGCAGCTTTAGAGGGTCTAGTGAGACCCAGTACTTC
CASSFRGSSETQYF
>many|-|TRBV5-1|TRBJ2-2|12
TGCGCCAGCAGCAGGGACACCGGGGAGCTGTTTTTT
CASSRDTGELFF
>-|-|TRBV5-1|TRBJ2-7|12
TGCGCCAGCAGCTTGGAGGTCGGCGAGCAGTACTTC
CASSLEVGEQYF
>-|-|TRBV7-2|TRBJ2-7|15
TGTGCCAGCAGCCAAGCACGGGGGAGCTCCTACGAGCAGTACTTC
CASSQARGSSYEQYF
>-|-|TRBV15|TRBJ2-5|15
TGTGCCACCAGCAGAGATTCAGGTCCCCAAGAGACCCATTACTTC
CATSRDSGPQETHYF
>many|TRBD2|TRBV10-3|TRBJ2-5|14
TGTGCCATCAGTAGTACTAGCGGGAAGAAGACCCAGTACTTC
CAISSTSGKKTQYF
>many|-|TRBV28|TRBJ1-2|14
TGTGCCAGCAGTTTTGAGCCAGTAACCTATGGCTACACCTTC
CASSFEPVTYGYTF
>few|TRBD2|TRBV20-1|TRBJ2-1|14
TGCAGTGCTGGACTAGCGGGAGAAGGCGATGAGCAGTTCTTC
CSAGLAGEGDEQFF
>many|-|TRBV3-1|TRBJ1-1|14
TGTGCCAGCAGCCAAAACCCAGGGGACACTGAAGCTTTCTTT
CASSQNPGDTEAFF
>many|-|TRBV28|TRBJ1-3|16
TGTGCCAGCAGTTTATCAGGACATCTCGCTGGAAACACCATATATTTT
CASSLSGHLAGNTIYF
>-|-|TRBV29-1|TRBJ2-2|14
TGCAGCGTCACTGACGAGGGGAACACCGGGGAGCTGTTTTTT
CSVTDEGNTGELFF